Listed here are 28 T cell receptor beta chains from one sample, sequenced in a study of CD8 T cells in Susac syndrome. RNA was extracted with the RNeasy kit, and a quantity of about 0.45 to 1 ug was reverse transcribed using random hexamers. TCRdb reanalysed the immunoSEQ multiplex PCR reads using MiXCR and keeps one entry per CDR3 protein. The sample consists of 200,000 to 250,000 distinct CDR3 sequences, more than 85% of them appearing once. Material: CD8+ T cells from PBMCs. Source of these receptors: a human donor with multiple sclerosis.

The rearrangement joins TRBV7-9 to TRBJ2-4; D unclear. Germline-derived CDR1 and CDR2 are SEHNR and FQNEAQ (reference sequence). The CDR3 length is 16 residues. V dropped 1 base and J dropped 5 bases, with 15 bases sitting between them. CDR3 nucleotide sequence: TGTGCCAGCAGCTTAGAAGTTACGGGCGAGCAAAACATTCAGTACTTC. Its translation is CASSLEVTGEQNIQYF. Together with reference TRBV7-9 and TRBJ2-4, the CDR3 gives the full variable domain: DTGVSQNPRHKITKRGQNVTFRCDPISEHNRLYWYRQTLGQGPEFLTYFQNEAQLEKSRLLSDRFSAERPKGSFSTLEIQRTEQGDSAMYLCASSLEVTGEQNIQYFGAGTRLSVL.

The genes are TRBV13 and TRBJ2-7; possibly TRBD2 for D (5 bases). Germline V gene data show CDR1 as PRHDT and CDR2 as FYEKMQ (reference sequence). The V gene lost 0 bases and the J gene lost 2 bases, with 14 bases spanning the gap. The CDR3 runs 16 residues. In DNA form, the CDR3 reads TGTGCCAGCAGCTTAGGCCTGAGAGCGGCAACCTACGAGCAGTACTTC. Amino acids: CASSLGLRAATYEQYF.

This chain uses TRBV4-1 with TRBJ2-3; D may be TRBD1 (6 bases). Trimming removed 2 bases from V and 4 bases from J, with 16 bases in between. The CDR3 length is 16 residues. CDR1 and CDR2 from the germline V gene are MGHRA and YSYEKL. In DNA, the CDR3 is TGCGCCAGCAGCCAACAGGGATCACAGGGTGCAGATACGCAGTATTTT. Protein product: CASSQQGSQGADTQYF.

The genes are TRBV24-1 and TRBJ2-3; TRBD2 agrees at 11 bases. After removal of 9 bases from V and 4 bases from J, the junction contained 8 bases not matched to a gene. The CDR3 runs 15 residues. CDR1 is KGHDR and CDR2 is SFDVKD in the germline V gene. CDR3 DNA sequence: TGTGCCACCGGGATTAGCGGGGGGGCCTCAGATACGCAGTATTTT. This codes for CATGISGGASDTQYF.

The gene calls are TRBV29-1 and TRBJ1-2; 8 nucleotides align to TRBD1. Unmatched junction bases numbered 15, after V lost 7 bases and J lost 8 bases. The CDR3 is made up of 14 amino acids. The germline gives CDR1 SQVTM, CDR2 ANQGSEA. In DNA, the CDR3 is TGCAGCGCTCTGACAGGGGAGGGTGTCGGAGGCTACACCTTC. It encodes CSALTGEGVGGYTF.

The chain recombines TRBV7-8 with TRBJ2-3; D is possibly TRBD1 or TRBD2 (5 bases each). Germline loops: CDR1 SGHVS, CDR2 FQNEAQ. V lost 5 bases, J lost 10 bases, and 19 bases lay in between. There are 14 residues in the CDR3. This chain's CDR3 is CASSPKGSLGAQYF. The CDR3 DNA is TGTGCCAGCAGCCCGAAGGGCTCACTAGGGGCGCAGTATTTT. The variable domain in full, with the rest retrieved from reference TRBV7-8 and TRBJ2-3, is GAGVSQSPRYKVAKRGQDVALRCDPISGHVSLFWYQQALGQGPEFLTYFQNEAQLDKSGLPSDRFFAERPEGSVSTLKIQRTQQEDSAVYLCASSPKGSLGAQYFGPGTRLTVL.

The V call is TRBV12-5, the J call TRBJ1-2; D is unclear. Germline-derived CDR1 and CDR2 are LGHNT and FRNRAP. Trimming took 6 bases from V and 7 from J, leaving 15 bases between them. This CDR3 has 13 amino acids. CDR3 sequence: CASGSDHGGGYTF. CDR3 in DNA: TGTGCTAGTGGCTCAGACCACGGTGGTGGCTACACCTTC.

The rearrangement joins TRBV4-1 to TRBJ2-2, with TRBD2 matching 9 bases. Germline V CDR1 and CDR2: MGHRA, YSYEKL. CDR3 length: 19 amino acids. After removal of 3 bases from V and 7 bases from J, the junction contained 18 bases not matched to a gene. The CDR3 nucleotides read TGCGCCAGCAGCCACTCAAACGGGATAGCGGGGGTGGGCAGCGGGGAGCTGTTTTTT. Amino acids: CASSHSNGIAGVGSGELFF.

This clonotype was found once. The chain carries TRBV19 and TRBJ2-7; the match to TRBD1 covers 11 bases. Germline V gene data show CDR1 as LNHDA and CDR2 as SQIVND (reference sequence). This CDR3 is 13 amino acids long. The junction had 2 bases not matched to a gene; V was cut back by 6 bases and J by 4 bases. Here the CDR3 DNA reads TGTGCCAGTAGCCGGGACAGGGGGTACGAGCAGTACTTC. It codes for CASSRDRGYEQYF.

The chain recombines TRBV20-1 with TRBJ2-7, with 14 bases that match TRBD2. The CDR3 runs 17 residues. After removal of 0 bases from V and 2 bases from J, the junction contained 6 bases not matched to a gene. CDR1 is DFQATT, CDR2 SNEGSKA, per germline (reference sequence). CDR3 in amino acids: CSARDTGTSGGPYEQYF. The DNA for the CDR3 is TGCAGTGCTAGAGACACCGGGACTAGCGGGGGCCCCTACGAGCAGTACTTC.

V and J are TRBV27 and TRBJ2-1; 11 nucleotides line up with TRBD2. The V segment lost 7 bases and the J segment 7 bases; nucleotides outside the gene matches: 15. CDR1 and CDR2 (germline): MNHEY, SMNVEV (reference sequence). The CDR3 consists of 17 residues. The CDR3 protein is CASTPLRLAGGLNEQFF. DNA for the CDR3: TGTGCCAGCACTCCCCTTCGGTTAGCGGGAGGGTTAAATGAGCAGTTCTTC.

The rearrangement joins TRBV4-1 to TRBJ1-1, with a possible D match to TRBD1 (5 bases). Trimming cost V 0 bases and J 0 bases, with 14 bases left between them. The CDR3 length is 17 residues. CDR1 is MGHRA, CDR2 YSYEKL, per germline. Here the CDR3 reads CASSQEGEDIMNTEAFF. The CDR3 DNA reads as TGCGCCAGCAGCCAAGAAGGCGAGGACATAATGAACACTGAAGCTTTCTTT.

The chain's CDR3 is CSARSYQGLDARTDTQYF. The CDR3 DNA is TGCAGTGCTAGATCCTACCAGGGACTAGACGCGCGGACAGATACGCAGTATTTT. This chain uses TRBV20-1 with TRBJ2-3, with 8 positions matching TRBD2. Trimming took 2 bases from V and 3 from J; bases not matched to a gene: 16. The CDR3 length is 18 residues. Per the germline V gene, CDR1 is DFQATT and CDR2 is SNEGSKA (reference sequence).

This CDR3 reads CASSRTGGNTGELFF. The CDR3 DNA sequence: TGTGCCAGCTCCCGGACCGGGGGGAACACCGGGGAGCTGTTTTTT. The V and J genes are TRBV18 and TRBJ2-2; tentative D call: TRBD2 (6 bases). V was pared by 6 bases and J by 1 base, with 12 bases between. This CDR3 contains 15 residues. Germline V gene data show CDR1 as KGHSH and CDR2 as LQKENI. The entire variable domain, with the rest obtained from reference TRBV18 and TRBJ2-2, is as follows: NAGVMQNPRHLVRRRGQEARLRCSPMKGHSHVYWYRQLPEEGLKFMVYLQKENIIDESGMPKERFSAEFPKEGPSILRIQQVVRGDSAAYFCASSRTGGNTGELFFGEGSRLTVL.

This chain uses TRBV29-1 with TRBJ1-1; a weak D match, TRBD1 (6 bases). The ends were cut back, 2 bases at V and 7 bases at J, with 14 bases in the middle. From germline, CDR1 is SQVTM and CDR2 ANQGSEA. This CDR3 is 13 amino acids long. The CDR3 sequence: CSVELEDRVEAFF. In nucleotides, the CDR3 is TGCAGCGTTGAATTGGAGGACAGAGTTGAAGCTTTCTTT.

The genes are TRBV4-3 and TRBJ1-5, with 10 bases fitting TRBD1. The V gene's germline CDR1 is LGHNA and CDR2 YSLEER. The CDR3 length is 15 residues. Germline trimming cut 6 bases from V and 7 bases from J; bases unmatched to any gene: 9. The DNA for the CDR3 is TGCGCCAGCAGTCCCGGGACAGGGGCGAACCAGCCCCAGCATTTT. Translated, it gives CASSPGTGANQPQHF.

This chain connects TRBV7-9 to TRBJ1-2; perhaps TRBD1 as D (5 bases). The germline gives CDR1 SEHNR, CDR2 FQNEAQ (reference sequence). V was cut by 5 bases and J by 6 bases, with 13 bases left in between. The CDR3 consists of 13 residues. In DNA, the CDR3 is TGTGCCAGCAGCCTGGTCGCGGGGGATGGCTACACCTTC. Its translation: CASSLVAGDGYTF. The variable domain in full, completed from reference TRBV7-9 and TRBJ1-2, reads DTGVSQNPRHKITKRGQNVTFRCDPISEHNRLYWYRQTLGQGPEFLTYFQNEAQLEKSRLLSDRFSAERPKGSFSTLEIQRTEQGDSAMYLCASSLVAGDGYTFGSGTRLTVV.

This clonotype was counted a single time. This chain joins TRBV12-3 or TRBV12-4 and TRBJ1-4, with D possibly being TRBD1 (5 bases). The CDR3 sequence is 11 residues long. Trimming stripped 6 bases from V and 7 bases from J, with 6 bases between. CDR3 sequence reads: CASRGLEKLFF. In nucleotides, the CDR3 is TGTGCCAGCAGGGGACTTGAAAAACTGTTTTTT.

CDR3 sequence reads: CASSLGPIENYGYTF. The CDR3 nucleotides are TGTGCCAGCAGTTTAGGGCCCATAGAGAACTATGGCTACACCTTC. The V and J genes are TRBV12-3 or TRBV12-4 and TRBJ1-2; D not resolved. V was pared by 1 base and J by 2 bases, with 11 bases between. This CDR3 has 15 amino acids.

V is TRBV7-9 and J is TRBJ2-7; D remains ambiguous. The CDR3 has 15 amino acids. The ends were cut back, 0 bases at V and 0 bases at J, with 9 bases in the middle. CDR1 and CDR2 from the germline V gene are SEHNR and FQNEAQ (reference sequence). The CDR3 loop is CASSLADGSSYEQYF. The CDR3 DNA is TGTGCCAGCAGCTTAGCCGACGGATCCTCCTACGAGCAGTACTTC.

V gene TRBV24-1 combines with J gene TRBJ1-5; tentative D call: TRBD1 (5 bases). The CDR3 contains 14 residues. The germline gives CDR1 KGHDR, CDR2 SFDVKD. Trimming removed 4 bases at V and 3 bases at J, with 9 bases between. CDR3 DNA sequence: TGTGCCACCAGTGACTCGGGGGTCAATCAGCCCCAGCATTTT. It specifies CATSDSGVNQPQHF.

V and J are TRBV15 and TRBJ2-2; no clear D. Germline V gene lookup returns CDR1 LNHNV and CDR2 YYDKDF (reference sequence). V dropped 0 bases and J dropped 5 bases, with 16 bases sitting between them. The CDR3 totals 17 residues. CDR3: CATSRDLGGWGTGELFF. The CDR3 nucleotides are TGTGCCACCAGCAGAGACCTCGGCGGCTGGGGAACCGGGGAGCTGTTTTTT.

This clonotype has just one count. The chain couples TRBV7-9 to TRBJ1-2; the D is unclear. Germline loops: CDR1 SEHNR, CDR2 FQNEAQ (reference sequence). Trimming stripped 5 bases from V and 3 bases from J, with 7 bases between. The length of the CDR3 is 12 residues. This chain's CDR3 is CASSIEYYGYTF. The CDR3 DNA sequence: TGTGCCAGCAGCATAGAGTACTATGGCTACACCTTC.

The chain carries TRBV12-3 or TRBV12-4 and TRBJ2-1; D is unclear. The CDR3 is 12 residues long. Trimming stripped 5 bases from V and 7 bases from J, with 9 bases between. The DNA of the CDR3 is TGTGCCAGCAGTAGGGCCCCGAATGAGCAGTTCTTC. Amino acids: CASSRAPNEQFF.

The V gene is TRBV20-1, the J gene TRBJ1-2; 10 bases match TRBD1. The CDR3 is 18 amino acids. V was clipped by 1 base and J by 0 bases; unmatched bases: 11. Per the germline V gene, CDR1 is DFQATT and CDR2 is SNEGSKA (reference sequence). The CDR3: CSARASLGTGDPNYGYTF. The CDR3, as DNA: TGCAGTGCTAGAGCCTCTTTGGGGACAGGGGACCCTAACTATGGCTACACCTTC.

This chain joins TRBV19 and TRBJ2-3, with TRBD2 identical over 11 bases. In germline, CDR1 is LNHDA, CDR2 SQIVND (reference sequence). The ends lost 4 bases at V and 6 bases at J; junction bases unmatched: 6. The CDR3 sequence is 15 residues long. The chain's CDR3 is CASSTTSGMGDTQYF. In DNA, the CDR3 is TGTGCCAGTAGTACGACTAGCGGGATGGGGGATACGCAGTATTTT.

CDR3 protein: CASGLGQLENTF. The CDR3 DNA reads as TGTGCTAGTGGTCTCGGACAGCTAGAGAACACCTTC. The V gene is TRBV12-5, the J gene TRBJ1-2; tentative D call: TRBD1 (6 bases). The CDR3 contains 12 residues. The V gene lost 5 bases and the J gene lost 12 bases, with 16 bases spanning the gap. The V gene's germline CDR1 is LGHNT and CDR2 FRNRAP.

V usage is TRBV12-3 or TRBV12-4 and J usage is TRBJ2-5; D perhaps matches TRBD1 (5 bases). Trimming cost V 6 bases and J 7 bases, with 21 bases left between them. The CDR3 covers 15 residues. The CDR3 sequence is CASRTDSREGGTQYF. The CDR3 DNA reads TGTGCCAGCAGAACCGACAGTCGTGAAGGTGGGACCCAGTACTTC.